This TCR beta chain is from a study of blood T cell repertoires in COVID-19. Whole-study context: Spain, Italy and the United States supplied samples that represented acute and convalescent COVID-19. PBMCs, B-cell-depleted T cells, or T cells were the source of the cDNA or gDNA that made up the material.

Germline CDR1 is LGHDT and CDR2 is YNNKEL (reference sequence). The CDR3 totals 12 residues. The V end was cut by 6 bases, the J end by 7 bases, with 9 bases between. Here immunoSEQ multiplex PCR was the method, and the copy in TCRdb shows in-frame clones only, minus some. The sample records roughly 180,000 clones, 79% being singletons. The source material was peripheral blood. The gene calls are TRBV3-1 (or the pseudogene TRBV3-2) and TRBJ2-2, with a weak D call TRBD1 (6 bases). The TCR sequence derives from a man in his sixties with active or convalescent COVID-19. The CDR3 reads CASRRGSGELFF. For the CDR3, the DNA is TGTGCCAGCAGGAGGGGGAGCGGGGAGCTGTTTTTT.